The clone carrying this T cell receptor beta chain was counted between two and nine times. As yet, its antigen is unknown. This CDR3 contains 15 residues. Trimming cost V 0 bases and J 1 base, with 10 bases left between them. Germline CDR1 reads SGHNT; CDR2 reads YYREEE (reference sequence). TCRdb re-analysed the 5' RACE reads in MiXCR, keeping a single row per CDR3 protein. The sample contains about 42,000 distinct CDR3 sequences, over 25% of which appear only once. Study results and caveats: Whole repertoires were not studied in the larger cohort, only one V-J beta rearrangement. In terms of TCR gene usage, tumor memory CD4+ T cells clustered together with blood and lymph node memory CD4+ cells, as well as with lymph node naive CD4+ cells.

The specimen was tumor-infiltrating memory CD4+ T cells sorted from the breast tumor. Stated subset: memory CD4+ T cells, CD4+CD45RO+CD25-. This sequence was found in a female donor with breast cancer. The V and J genes are TRBV5-4 and TRBJ2-5; D gene ambiguous. CDR3 sequence (DNA): TGTGCCAGCAGCTTGGACACAGCGCGCCAAGAGACCCAGTACTTC. Translated, it gives CASSLDTARQETQYF.